Listed below are T cell receptor beta chains from one sample, sequenced in a study of cytomegalovirus exposure and HLA in healthy donors. The table came from immunoSEQ multiplex PCR; TCRdb's copy has only in-frame clones and leaves some out. The repertoire consists of fewer than 250,000 clones, with roughly 87% occurring once and the leading ten covering around 6%. What was sequenced was PBMCs. Receptor source: a man aged 35 to 55 in good health and CMV-seropositive. Each CDR3 is given with its conserved first and last residue.

j_call v_call cdr3_aa
TRBJ1-1 TRBV9 CASSVVAGSTEAFF
TRBJ1-1 TRBV27 CASSSGQVRSAEAFF
TRBJ2-5 TRBV14 CASRLLHQETQYF
TRBJ2-7 TRBV18 CASSLRAGGQYEQYF
TRBJ2-1 TRBV11-2 CASGASGNSHSYNEQFF
TRBJ2-1 TRBV10-3 CAISESTAGGLNEQFF
TRBJ1-1 TRBV7-9 CASSLAPTGEAFF
TRBJ1-1 TRBV18 CASSLMRGQSIGRNTEAFF
TRBJ2-5 TRBV27 CASSSDIGTQYF
TRBJ2-3 TRBV6-6 CASSLLRGLLPDTQYF
TRBJ2-5 TRBV5-1 CASSVMGQYQETQYF
TRBJ2-7 TRBV6-5 CASSSPGKEQYF
TRBJ2-2 TRBV7-9 CASSLLDRDGGELFF
TRBJ1-1 TRBV6-5 CASSYVGHPETEAFF
TRBJ2-7 TRBV7-3 CASSLKAGPYEQYF
TRBJ2-3 TRBV5-1 CASSSQRDTTDTQYF
TRBJ1-5 TRBV18 CASSPDKGRLNQPQHF
TRBJ1-1 TRBV9 CASSLGGANTEAFF
TRBJ1-1 TRBV7-9 CASSFGSAGGFKTEAFF
TRBJ1-2 TRBV30 CAWSALYGYTF
TRBJ2-1 TRBV7-9 CASIIGQDPYNEQFF
TRBJ1-1 TRBV18 CASSPQGNTEAFF
TRBJ2-7 TRBV7-2 CASSLLMDSYEQYF
TRBJ2-1 TRBV7-2 CASSLTSGSWNEQFF
TRBJ1-1 TRBV19 CASSIGLWTEAFF
TRBJ2-3 TRBV5-6 CASSSGTHSTDTQYF
TRBJ2-7 TRBV27 CASSRGGSGREGYEQYF
TRBJ2-1 TRBV5-1 CASSLVPSEGGEQFF
TRBJ1-5 TRBV19 CASKPTQVAHQPQHF
NA TRBV2 CASSRGYEQYF
TRBJ2-4 TRBV11-1 CASSGQGAVIQYF
TRBJ2-3 TRBV10-3 CAISDRRNGPGDTQYF
TRBJ2-7 TRBV27 CASSLSAKNYEQYF
TRBJ2-1 TRBV10-1 CASSELAVPDGEQFF
TRBJ1-2 TRBV7-9 CASSLEGAANGYTF
TRBJ1-3 TRBV13 CASSYRDLSGNTIYF
TRBJ2-1 TRBV27 CAASDYNEQFF
TRBJ2-3 TRBV19 CASRSDYSLDTQYF
TRBJ2-1 TRBV7-3 CASSWGYEQFF
TRBJ2-7 TRBV4-1 CASSQDSGTIYEQYF
TRBJ1-1 TRBV30 CAWSVLGAVTEAFF
TRBJ2-5 TRBV7-2 CASSKGLQETQYF
TRBJ1-1 TRBV5-1 CASSQDSEAFF
TRBJ1-4 TRBV9 CASSVAAGGVTNEKLFF
TRBJ1-5 TRBV7-9 CASSSREGNQPQHF
TRBJ2-3 TRBV7-9 CASSRGQGLTDTQYF
TRBJ1-1 TRBV18 CASSPPGTAPMNTEAFF
TRBJ2-7 TRBV27 CASSGGSTYEQYF
TRBJ2-5 TRBV7-8 CASSPIAGGPETQYF
TRBJ2-2 TRBV5-1 CASSLELAGVGTGELFF
TRBJ1-5 TRBV21-1 CASSKLGEQGNQPQHF
TRBJ1-2 TRBV11-3 CASSLSGVRNGYTF
TRBJ2-1 TRBV5-6 CASSLEGDLAGNSYNEQFF
TRBJ1-5 TRBV30 CAWRSREGENSNQPQHF